This paragraph reports one T cell receptor (beta chain). This entry belongs to a study of T cell responses to AZD1222 COVID-19 vaccine. Clones were read by immunoSEQ multiplex PCR, and TCRdb kept only the in-frame ones, dropping some. Seen here are about 200,000 clones, 90% to 95% observed once, and the top ten hold 0.9% to 1.1%. Germline V CDR1 and CDR2: KGHDR, SFDVKD. The CDR3 totals 13 residues. V lost 4 bases to trimming and J lost 7 bases, with 12 bases between them. This clonotype was sampled from an adult in good health. Sequencing was performed on peripheral blood, taken on day 0 of MenACWY control vaccination. The chain is built from TRBV24-1 and TRBJ1-1; possible D gene TRBD1, 5 bases. The CDR3 DNA sequence: TGTGCCACCAGTGACGGGGCCCATGATGAAGCTTTCTTT. Residues: CATSDGAHDEAFF.